This T cell receptor beta chain was recovered during a study of blood T cells in healthy people across ages (dated by TCRdb to between 2015 and 2016). Notes on the research overall: In model experiments, roughly one uniquely barcoded TCR beta cDNA molecule per two T cells was captured by template switching. To avoid experimental bias, donors of different ages were distributed randomly across sequencing lanes. Donors were grouped into four age groups: young (average about 15 years), middle-aged (approximately 41), aged (roughly 67) and long-lived (around 80). Using the same blood draw, the study looked at two additional independent replicas of 1 million unique cDNA reads for two donors, one aged 18 to 30 and the other aged 80 or older. To track age-related changes in TCR beta repertoire diversity, the study relied on deep sequencing normalized with unique cDNA molecular identifiers.

Study-level results and caveats: Compared with the aged group, more naive CD4+ T cells, fewer expanded clones and increased TCR diversity were shown by the long-lived group, suggesting age selection. Conclusive comparison of naive and antigen-experienced compartments was prevented by the profiling of bulk unsorted PBMCs. Donor CMV infection status was unknown, potentially confounding age-related changes in expanded clonotypes. The percentage of naive T cells measured by flow cytometry correlated strongly with observed TCR beta diversity. Estimates of total diversity based on one million sequenced T cells were considered lower bounds and underestimates. As age increased, observed TCR beta diversity per million T cells dropped in a roughly linear way, and a significant reduction was already evident by age 40.

The donors were 40 or so Caucasian individuals from Russia, aged roughly 6 to 100 years, who were systemically healthy. Each donor gave ten milliliters of peripheral blood, drawn into EDTA-treated Vacutainer tubes. Ficoll-Paque density-gradient centrifugation was used to isolate PBMCs, with at least 6.5 million per sample. Trizol reagent was used to extract total RNA from PBMCs, with at least 5.5 micrograms per sample. For every donor, an aliquot of PBMCs went through flow cytometry to measure the percentages of naive CD45RAhigh/CD27high T cells. CDR1 and CDR2 were assigned from the germline V gene (reference sequence) as MNHNY and SVGAGI. Deletion took 6 bases off V and 3 bases off J, with a span of 20 bases between the germline ends. The CDR3 goes from the cysteine to the phenylalanine over 16 residues. The entry retains the CDR3 DNA only, 48 bases that are in frame from base 1. In this sample, this clonotype turned up a few times. The antigen this receptor binds is unknown. Per-base qualities were not stored, and no clone one base away is much larger.

The protocol used for the library was 5' RACE. Sequencer: Illumina HiSeq 2500. A second PCR of about 6 to 11 cycles was run with a J-beta primer mix and a sample-barcoded 5' primer. Each TCR beta cDNA molecule received a unique molecular identifier from a template-switch 5' adaptor carrying 12 random nucleotides. At least 2.5 million CDR3-containing paired-end reads were obtained from each sample. First-strand cDNA synthesis was performed from all RNA using the Mint cDNA synthesis kit, with priming by a TRBC-specific oligonucleotide. Following uracil-DNA glycosylase treatment, all cDNA underwent a first 18-cycle PCR with the universal primers M1SS and BC2_uni_R. Processing in the source paper ran as follows. Normalization of each sample was performed by random selection of 1 million high-quality reads, each carrying a distinct molecular identifier. Reads with shared molecular identifiers were discarded instead of being binned into consensus sequences. MiTCR, run with a Q25 quality threshold and the strictest error-elimination algorithm, handled CDR3 identification, clonotype clustering and error correction. A nonparametric unseen species model with Euler transformation was used to estimate lower-bound total TCR beta diversity. Through fastp at Q25 and MiXCR, TCRdb rebuilt clones from the public reads, retaining in-frame beta chains. Each entry merges the rows of one CDR3 protein and shows their most common DNA and genes. These V and J calls are TCRdb output, not the study's own analysis. Recorded for this sample are some 710,000 distinct CDR3 sequences; over 20% of them occurred a single time. The ten largest clones add up to 22% of the sample.

Here the chain combines TRBV6-6 and TRBJ1-1; TRBD1 is perhaps the D gene, given 6 matching bases. The clonotype originates from a man aged 65 to 85 in good health. Sequencing input: blood. The DNA sequence is TGTGCCAGCAGCCTAAGGGGCAGGGGAGGGGACACTGAAGCTTTCTTT. Its translation is CASSLRGRGGDTEAFF.